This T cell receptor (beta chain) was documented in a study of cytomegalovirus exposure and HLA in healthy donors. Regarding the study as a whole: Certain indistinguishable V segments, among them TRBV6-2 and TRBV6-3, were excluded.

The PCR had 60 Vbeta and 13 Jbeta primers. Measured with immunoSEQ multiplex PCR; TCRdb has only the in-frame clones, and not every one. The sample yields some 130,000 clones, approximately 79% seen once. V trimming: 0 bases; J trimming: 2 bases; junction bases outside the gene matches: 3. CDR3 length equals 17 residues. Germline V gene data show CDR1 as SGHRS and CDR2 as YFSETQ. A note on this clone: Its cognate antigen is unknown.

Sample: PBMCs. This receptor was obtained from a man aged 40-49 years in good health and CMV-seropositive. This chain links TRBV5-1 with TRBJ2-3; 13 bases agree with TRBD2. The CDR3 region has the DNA TGCGCCAGCAGCTTGGGACTAGCGGGAGGACTCACAGATACGCAGTATTTT. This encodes CASSLGLAGGLTDTQYF.